The 24 T cell receptor beta chains presented below share a single source sample, sequenced in a study of cytomegalovirus exposure and HLA in healthy donors. The PCR ran on 60 Vbeta and 13 Jbeta primers. Sequenced by immunoSEQ multiplex PCR; TCRdb stores in-frame clones only, minus some. In the table there are roughly 150,000 clones, 80% to 85% of which are singletons. The sequencing sample was made of PBMCs. All receptors come from a boy between 2 and 10 years old in good health and CMV-seronegative.

V and J are TRBV6-5 and TRBJ2-3; 7 bases map to TRBD1. The length of the CDR3 is 13 residues. CDR1 MNHEY and CDR2 SVGAGI come from the germline V gene. V gave up 10 bases and J gave up 2 bases; unmatched junction bases: 6. The CDR3 region is CATLDRLTDTQYF. In DNA, the CDR3 is TGTGCCACCTTGGACAGGCTCACAGATACGCAGTATTTT.

Only a few counts were recorded for this clone. The genes are TRBV7-8 and TRBJ1-3, with D unclear. CDR3 length: 12 residues. The V gene's germline CDR1 is SGHVS and CDR2 FQNEAQ. V was trimmed by 1 base and J by 7 bases, leaving 5 bases between them. CDR3 sequence (DNA): TGTGCCAGCAGCTTAGGAGGGAACACCATATATTTT. Its protein product is CASSLGGNTIYF.

In this sample, this clone turned up a few times. This CDR3 is CASSLEGGGQGPGYTF. CDR3 DNA sequence: TGTGCCAGCAGCTTAGAGGGGGGGGGACAGGGTCCTGGCTACACCTTC. V and J are TRBV7-6 and TRBJ1-2; 9 positions agree with TRBD1. Germline assignment: CDR1 SGHVS and CDR2 FNYEAQ. The CDR3 totals 16 residues. The J segment lost 7 bases and the V segment lost 1 base, leaving 10 bases of the junction unmatched.

This clone was recorded a few times. The gene calls are TRBV30 and TRBJ1-2; 7 positions match TRBD1. Germline trimming cut 0 bases from V and 8 bases from J; bases unmatched to any gene: 12. This CDR3 contains 15 residues. Germline CDR1 is GTSNPN and CDR2 is SVGIG (reference sequence). CDR3 amino acids: CAWSVRGGGGQGYTF. In DNA form, the CDR3 reads TGTGCCTGGAGTGTACGAGGTGGAGGGGGCCAGGGCTACACCTTC.

This chain uses TRBV12-1 with TRBJ1-1. TRBV12-1 is described as a pseudogene. The CDR3 extends over 13 amino acids. CDR3: CASSAHSGTEAFF. CDR3 in DNA: TGTGCCAGCAGCGCCCATAGTGGCACTGAAGCTTTCTTT.

V usage is TRBV21-1 and J usage is TRBJ2-1; the listed D gene, TRBD1, was not tested against the DNA. TRBV21-1 is marked as a pseudogene. The CDR3 length is 14 residues. CDR3 residues: CASSPRPGGHEQFF. DNA of the CDR3: TGTGCCAGCAGCCCACGACCTGGGGGCCATGAGCAGTTCTTC.

This chain links TRBV7-9 with TRBJ2-1; perhaps TRBD1 as D (6 bases). The germline V gene has CDR1 SEHNR and CDR2 FQNEAQ (reference sequence). The CDR3 has 17 amino acids. Trimming pared 7 bases from V and 6 bases from J, leaving 25 bases between. The DNA for the CDR3 is TGTGCCAGCACCGCGGATACAGGGTATCCGTTTGGCAATGAGCAGTTCTTC. Translated, it gives CASTADTGYPFGNEQFF.

The chain carries TRBV6-1 and TRBJ1-1, with D tentatively TRBD1 (6 bases). The germline gives CDR1 MNHNS, CDR2 SASEGT. The CDR3 extends over 14 amino acids. Trimming cost V 5 bases and J 1 base, with 11 bases left between them. CDR3 sequence: CASSPRTENTEAFF. The CDR3 DNA reads as TGTGCCAGCAGTCCGCGGACAGAGAACACTGAAGCTTTCTTT.

The rearrangement joins TRBV30 to TRBJ2-6; 8 bases line up with TRBD1. This CDR3 is built from 18 residues. V trimming: 3 bases; J trimming: 0 bases; junction bases outside the gene matches: 10. The V gene's germline CDR1 is GTSNPN and CDR2 SVGIG (reference sequence). The CDR3, as DNA: TGTGCCTGGAGCCCCCGGGACAGGACTTTCTCTGGGGCCAACGTCCTGACTTTC. It yields the protein CAWSPRDRTFSGANVLTF.

CDR3: CASSAPGQSRSGANVLTF. The CDR3 nucleotides read TGTGCCAGCAGCGCCCCGGGACAGTCTCGCTCTGGGGCCAACGTCCTGACTTTC. The J gene is TRBJ2-6, the V gene TRBV9; the match to TRBD1 covers 7 bases. Trimming took 3 bases from V and 0 from J; bases not matched to a gene: 9. This CDR3 is 18 amino acids long. Germline lookup yields CDR1 SGDLS and CDR2 YYNGEE.

This chain links TRBV14 with TRBJ2-7, with 15 bases matching TRBD2. V lost 4 bases and J lost 4; bases outside the gene matches: 5. Germline CDR1 and CDR2: SGHDN and FVKESK. This CDR3 has 16 residues. CDR3 DNA: TGTGCCAGCAGCCCGGGACTAGCGGGGGGATGGTACGAGCAGTACTTC. Its protein product is CASSPGLAGGWYEQYF.

The rearrangement uses TRBV30 and TRBJ1-4; the match to TRBD1 covers 8 bases. The germline CDR1 and CDR2 sequences are GTSNPN and SVGIG (reference sequence). V dropped 5 bases and J dropped 3; count of bases not matched to a gene: 8. The CDR3 has 15 amino acids. In nucleotides, the CDR3 is TGTGCCTGGGGGACAGGCGGCAATCCTAATGAAAAACTGTTTTTT. Its translation is CAWGTGGNPNEKLFF.

The table lists this clone with a few counts. The J gene is TRBJ1-1, the V gene TRBV15; maybe TRBD1 (6 bases). The V end was cut by 0 bases, the J end by 1 base, with 12 bases between. Germline V CDR1 and CDR2: LNHNV, YYDKDF (reference sequence). The CDR3 loop spans 16 amino acids. Here the CDR3 DNA reads TGTGCCACCAGCAGAGAGTACCCGGACAGGAACACTGAAGCTTTCTTT. Protein sequence: CATSREYPDRNTEAFF.

The rearrangement uses TRBV6-1 and TRBJ2-5; weak D call: TRBD2 (5 bases). Germline V gene lookup returns CDR1 MNHNS and CDR2 SASEGT. The CDR3 is made up of 12 amino acids. Trimming cost V 6 bases and J 5 bases, with 10 bases left between them. CDR3 residues: CASRGSVETQYF. DNA of the CDR3: TGTGCCAGCAGGGGGAGCGTGGAGACCCAGTACTTC.

This rearrangement joins TRBV5-1 to TRBJ2-5, with D unresolved. CDR3 size: 13 residues. V was shortened by 2 bases and J by 5 bases, with 10 bases between the two germline ends. Germline CDR1 SGHRS, CDR2 YFSETQ. In DNA form, the CDR3 reads TGCGCCAGCAGCTTCCTCTCCGCGGAGACCCAGTACTTC. It is translated as CASSFLSAETQYF.

This chain joins TRBV19 and TRBJ1-4; the match to TRBD1 covers 9 bases. V lost 7 bases to trimming and J lost 7 bases; unmatched junction nucleotides: 19. The CDR3 is 18 residues long. From germline, CDR1 is LNHDA and CDR2 SQIVND (reference sequence). The CDR3 region is CASKKYPGRKTGGEKLFF. As DNA, the CDR3 is TGTGCCAGTAAAAAGTATCCGGGACGGAAGACAGGGGGTGAAAAACTGTTTTTT.

The CDR3 reads CASSEPSTTVMNTEAFF. DNA for the CDR3: TGCGCCAGCAGTGAGCCATCTACGACAGTCATGAACACTGAAGCTTTCTTT. This chain connects TRBV10-2 to TRBJ1-1; tentative D call: TRBD1 (5 bases). Trimming stripped 2 bases from V and 0 bases from J, with 16 bases between. Germline loops: CDR1 WSHSY, CDR2 SAAADI. The CDR3 length is 17 residues.

Only a few counts were recorded for this clone. The rearrangement joins TRBV13 to TRBJ2-7; 7 nucleotides agree with TRBD1. The CDR3 is made up of 14 amino acids. Germline V gene lookup returns CDR1 PRHDT and CDR2 FYEKMQ (reference sequence). V lost 5 bases, J lost 0 bases, and 4 bases stayed unmatched. The CDR3 sequence: CASSTYRGSYEQYF. CDR3 DNA: TGTGCCAGCAGCACCTACAGGGGCTCCTACGAGCAGTACTTC.

The chain joins TRBV11-3 to TRBJ1-1; unclear D gene. The germline CDR1 and CDR2 sequences are SGHNT and YENEEA. The germline V and J ends were trimmed by 4 bases and 4 bases, with 7 bases remaining between them. The CDR3 extends over 12 amino acids. CDR3 sequence (DNA): TGTGCCAGCAGCTCGGGTTCCACTGAAGCTTTCTTT. Protein sequence: CASSSGSTEAFF.

V is TRBV6-1 and J is TRBJ1-3, with 7 bases lining up with TRBD1. The CDR3 is 14 residues long. Looked up from germline, CDR1 is MNHNS and CDR2 is SASEGT. Trimming cost V 8 bases and J 1 base; bases outside gene matches: 5. The CDR3 nucleotides are TGTGCCAGCTTACACAGGGGTTCTGGAAACACCATATATTTT. Translated, it gives CASLHRGSGNTIYF.

The CDR3, as DNA: TGTGCCAGCAGGGATCCACTAGCGGGGGTCCACACCGGGGAGCTGTTTTTT. Amino acids: CASRDPLAGVHTGELFF. The V gene is TRBV11-2, the J gene TRBJ2-2, with TRBD2 matching over 11 bases. Looked up from germline, CDR1 is SGHAT and CDR2 is FQNNGV. J gave up 3 bases and V 6 bases, and 9 bases lay outside the gene matches. The CDR3 totals 17 residues.

The chain couples TRBV4-2 to TRBJ2-7, with 9 bases aligning to TRBD1. The CDR3 spans 16 residues. Germline V CDR1 and CDR2: LGHNA, YNFKEQ. After removal of 3 bases from V and 4 bases from J, the junction contained 10 bases not matched to a gene. Here the CDR3 reads CASSHGRGTGNYEQYF. The DNA of the CDR3 is TGTGCCAGCAGCCACGGAAGAGGGACAGGGAATTACGAGCAGTACTTC.

This clone appeared once. The chain couples TRBV11-2 to TRBJ2-7; perhaps TRBD2 as D (5 bases). The CDR3 length is 14 residues. The V end lost 3 bases, the J end lost 0 bases, and 9 bases lay between the germline ends. The V gene's germline CDR1 is SGHAT and CDR2 FQNNGV. DNA for the CDR3: TGTGCCAGCAGCTTTAGTGACTACTCCTACGAGCAGTACTTC. Its translation: CASSFSDYSYEQYF.

The chain recombines TRBV6-4 with TRBJ1-2; 11 bases map to TRBD1. Losses at the gene ends were 0 bases for V and 7 bases for J; bases not matched to a gene: 4. The CDR3 consists of 15 residues. Germline CDR1 and CDR2: MRHNA and SNTAGT. The DNA of the CDR3 is TGTGCCAGCAGTGACTCAGGGACAGGGGGTCGTGGCTACACCTTC. Translated, it gives CASSDSGTGGRGYTF.